This is a list of T cell receptor beta chains from one sample in a study of blood T cell repertoires in COVID-19. Sequencing was performed with immunoSEQ multiplex PCR; in TCRdb, only in-frame clones are kept and a portion is missing. This table has some 150,000 clones, approximately 86% appearing once. The sample was peripheral blood. The receptors come from a human donor in a cohort sampled during active COVID-19. Each CDR3 is given with its conserved first and last residue. D genes are given only for firm matches. A row's size may be missing; if present it is once, few, many or a size class.

-	TRBJ2-2	TRBV9	-	TGTGCCAGCAGCGTAGCTACAGGGGGGGACACCGGGGAGCTGTTTTTT	CASSVATGGDTGELFF
-	TRBJ2-3	TRBV10-1	few	TGCGCCAGCAGCAGGTCCGTCACAGATACGCAGTATTTT	CASSRSVTDTQYF
-	TRBJ2-2	TRBV7-6	-	TGTGCCACCTCAGTGTCGAACACCGGGGAGCTGTTTTTT	CATSVSNTGELFF
-	TRBJ2-2	TRBV5-1	-	TGCGCCAGCAGCATTCAGGCGACCGGGGAGCTGTTTTTT	CASSIQATGELFF
-	TRBJ1-5	TRBV19	once	TGTGCCAGTAGTATACAGGGTTTTGGGGGCAATCAACCCCAGCATTTT	CASSIQGFGGNQPQHF
TRBD1	TRBJ2-1	TRBV7-2	-	TGTGCCAGCAGCTTAGCGTGGAGGAGGAGGACAGGGGGCCACAATGAGCAGTTCTTC	CASSLAWRRRTGGHNEQFF
-	TRBJ1-6	TRBV5-6	-	TGTGCCAGCAGCTTTCAGGGGAGCTCCTATAATTCACCCCTCCACTTT	CASSFQGSSYNSPLHF
-	TRBJ1-2	TRBV23-1	once	TGCGCCAGCAGTCCCGCCCGCGAGAACTATGGCTACACCTTC	CASSPARENYGYTF
-	TRBJ2-3	TRBV4-2	-	TGTGCCAGCAGCCAGCAGGGTAGAACTAGCACAGATACGCAGTATTTT	CASSQQGRTSTDTQYF
-	TRBJ2-7	TRBV28	-	TGTGCCAGCAGCCCCCTGCGCGTCGCCTACGAGCAGTACTTC	CASSPLRVAYEQYF
-	TRBJ2-7	TRBV6-2/TRBV6-3	-	TGTGCCAGCAGTTACTCGGGGCCTTACGAGCAGTACTTC	CASSYSGPYEQYF
-	TRBJ2-7	TRBV14	once	TGTGCCAGCAGCCAAGCCCTAGCGCCCTTCTTTTACGAGCAGTACTTC	CASSQALAPFFYEQYF
-	TRBJ1-2	TRBV7-8	-	TGTGCCAGCAGCTTAGGTTATGCGCCTAACTATGGCTACACCTTC	CASSLGYAPNYGYTF
TRBD1	TRBJ1-1	TRBV7-2	-	TGTGCCAGCAGCTCACAGGGGGCGCTAGACACTGAAGCTTTCTTT	CASSSQGALDTEAFF
-	TRBJ1-2	TRBV14	-	TGTGCCAGCAGCCCACCCTTGGGGGCCCTTAACTATGGCTACACCTTC	CASSPPLGALNYGYTF
TRBD1	TRBJ1-2	TRBV30	-	TGTGCCTGGAGTGTACTAGGGACAGGGGTTGGCTACACCTTC	CAWSVLGTGVGYTF
-	TRBJ1-2	TRBV27	-	TGTGCCAGCAGGGGGGGTCTCGGGCTTCCTGGGTTATATGGCTACACCTTC	CASRGGLGLPGLYGYTF
-	TRBJ2-2	TRBV9	-	TGTGCCAGCAGCGTAGGGGCCCGGCTAGGGGAGCTGTTTTTT	CASSVGARLGELFF
TRBD1	TRBJ1-2	TRBV2	-	TGTGCCAGCGAGGGACAGGCCTATGGCTACACCTTC	CASEGQAYGYTF
TRBD2	TRBJ2-7	TRBV6-5	-	TGTGCCAGCAGACCTACTAGCGGGGGGGCCTACGAGCAGTACTTC	CASRPTSGGAYEQYF
-	TRBJ2-1	TRBV5-1	-	TGCGCCAGCAGCTTAGGAGGGCGGTCCAATGAGCAGTTCTTC	CASSLGGRSNEQFF
-	TRBJ2-7	TRBV15	-	TGTGCCACCTCCGGGGAGGACAGGCTCTCCTACGAGCAGTACTTC	CATSGEDRLSYEQYF
TRBD2	TRBJ2-2	TRBV5-1	-	TGCGCCAGCAGTCCTATCCGACTAGCGGCCACCGGGGAGCTGTTTTTT	CASSPIRLAATGELFF
-	TRBJ1-3	TRBV6-6	once	TGTGCCAGCACCAGCGGGGGCGCGGGAGGAAACACCATATATTTT	CASTSGGAGGNTIYF
-	TRBJ2-7	TRBV5-1	-	TGCGCCAGCAGTTCCCGTGGAGGGAGCTCCTACGAGCAGTACTTC	CASSSRGGSSYEQYF
TRBD2	TRBJ2-1	TRBV2	-	TGTGCCAGCAGAGGGACTAGCGGGAGCGTCTACAATGAGCAGTTCTTC	CASRGTSGSVYNEQFF
TRBD2	TRBJ2-3	TRBV7-6	-	TGTGCCAGCAGCGACGGGACTAGCGGGAGGTCTAGCACAGATACGCAGTATTTT	CASSDGTSGRSSTDTQYF
TRBD2	TRBJ2-5	TRBV18	-	TGTGCCAGCTCACCGTACGGGGGGGAGACCCAGTACTTC	CASSPYGGETQYF
TRBD1	TRBJ1-5	TRBV27	-	TGTGCCAGCAGCCTGGGACAGGGGCATCAGCCCCAGCATTTT	CASSLGQGHQPQHF
-	TRBJ2-7	TRBV6-5	-	TGTGCCAGCAGAGATAATCAGGGTTACGAGCAGTACTTC	CASRDNQGYEQYF
-	TRBJ2-7	TRBV6-1	few	TGTGCCAGCAGTGAAGAACTGTCCTACGAGCAGTACTTC	CASSEELSYEQYF
-	TRBJ2-3	TRBV19	-	TGTGCCAGTAGTGTGAGCCCAGGGGCAGATACGCAGTATTTT	CASSVSPGADTQYF
-	TRBJ1-5	TRBV12-2	-	TGTGCAAGTCGCGCCAGACAGGGGGGGAGGCTACATAGCAATCAGCCCCAGCATTTT	CASRARQGGRLHSNQPQHF
TRBD1	TRBJ1-5	TRBV28	-	TGTGCCAGCAGCTCCACCGGACAGGGGGATCAGCCCCAGCATTTT	CASSSTGQGDQPQHF
-	TRBJ1-2	TRBV6-4	-	TGTGCCAGCAGTCCAGGACAGAACTATGGCTACACCTTC	CASSPGQNYGYTF
TRBD1	TRBJ1-5	TRBV7-9	-	TGTGCCAGCAGCTTAGAGGGACAGGGTGAAAGGAATCCCCAGCATTTT	CASSLEGQGERNPQHF
TRBD1	TRBJ2-1	TRBV5-4	-	TGTGCCAGCAGCCAGGGACAGCGTAATGAGCAGTTCTTC	CASSQGQRNEQFF
-	TRBJ2-1	TRBV18	-	TGTGCCAGCTTCAGGGCCGGGACTCCAAACAATGAGCAGTTCTTC	CASFRAGTPNNEQFF
TRBD1	TRBJ2-7	TRBV14	-	TGTGCCAGCAGCCAGCAGCTGACAGGGAACTACGAGCAGTACTTC	CASSQQLTGNYEQYF
-	TRBJ1-1	TRBV5-1	-	TGCGCCAGCAGCTTGGCCAGCCGGGACATGGACCCTGAAGCTTTCTTT	CASSLASRDMDPEAFF
TRBD1	TRBJ2-3	TRBV18	-	TGTGCCAGCTCACCCCGGACAGGACTCACAGATACGCAGTATTTT	CASSPRTGLTDTQYF